This TCR beta chain was observed in a study of control samples from healthy donors and cancer patients. Assay used: immunoSEQ multiplex PCR; TCRdb lists only in-frame clones, some missing. This table has fewer than 500,000 clones, 90% appearing once. The sequence derives from a man aged 40-49 years with head and neck cancer. Sequencing used PBMCs.

In nucleotides, the CDR3 is TGCAGCGTTAAACCGTCTGGGGCCAACGTCCTGACTTTC. It translates to CSVKPSGANVLTF. This sequence joins TRBV29-1 and TRBJ2-6; no clear D gene. Trimming removed 5 bases from V and 1 base from J, with 6 bases in between. CDR3 size: 13 residues. The germline V gene has CDR1 SQVTM and CDR2 ANQGSEA.